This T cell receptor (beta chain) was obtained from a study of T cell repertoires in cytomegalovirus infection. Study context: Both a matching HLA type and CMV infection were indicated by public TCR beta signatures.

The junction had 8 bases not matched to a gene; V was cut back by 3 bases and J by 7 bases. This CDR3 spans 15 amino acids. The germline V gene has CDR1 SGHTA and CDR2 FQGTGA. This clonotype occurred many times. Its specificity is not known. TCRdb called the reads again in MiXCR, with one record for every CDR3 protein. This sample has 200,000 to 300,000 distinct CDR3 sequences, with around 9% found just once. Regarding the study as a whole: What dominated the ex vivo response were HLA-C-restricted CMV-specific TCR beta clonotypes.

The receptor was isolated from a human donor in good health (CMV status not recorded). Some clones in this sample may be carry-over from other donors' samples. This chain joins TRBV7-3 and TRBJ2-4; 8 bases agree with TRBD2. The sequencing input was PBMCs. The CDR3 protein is CASSFGLARENIQYF. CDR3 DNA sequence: TGTGCCAGCAGCTTCGGACTAGCACGGGAGAACATTCAGTACTTC.